This T cell receptor beta chain was recovered during a study of blood T cells in healthy people across ages. Study details: T cells yielded about one barcoded beta molecule per two cells through template switching.

As to this clonotype: What it binds is not known. An end of the junction does not agree with germline; a read error may underlie this.

A sample-barcoded 5' primer and a J-beta primer mix were used in a second PCR of about 6 to 11 cycles. TCRdb reanalysed the 5' RACE reads using MiXCR and keeps one entry per CDR3 protein. The data hold 1.8 million or so distinct CDR3 sequences, with about two fifths observed a single time. Whole-study results and caveats: Because donor CMV status was unknown, expanded clonotype changes were possibly confounded.

The CDR3 runs 14 residues. The germline V gene encodes CDR1 MNHEY and CDR2 SVGEGT. It was about 9.4 milliliters of peripheral blood that were drawn from each donor. Sample: blood. The chain combines TRBV6-2 or TRBV6-3 with TRBJ2-3, with a tentative D call TRBD2 (5 bases). This sequence originates from a human donor in good health. CDR3 amino acids: CTSSFGIITDTQYF. Written as DNA, the CDR3 is TGTACCAGCAGTTTCGGGATCATCACAGATACGCAGTATTTT.